What follows are 31 T cell receptor beta chains derived from one specimen sequenced in a study of T cell clonality in common variable immunodeficiency. General observations from the study: In common variable immunodeficiency, TCR beta chains reportedly carried fewer deletions and N-nucleotide insertions.

Their specific antigens are unknown. Only in-frame clones appear in the TCRdb table, and some are missing; sequencing was by immunoSEQ multiplex PCR. The sample includes 25,000 to 35,000 clones, none of them occurring once. The sequencing sample was made of peripheral blood mononuclear cells. These receptor sequences come from a human donor with common variable immunodeficiency.

Details on this clone: The read ends 3 residues shy of where the CDR3 ends; the end is completed using the germline J gene. J is TRBJ2-4 and V is TRBV6-2 or TRBV6-3; 7 bases align to TRBD2. This CDR3 has 13 amino acids. Trimming removed 6 bases from V and 8 bases from J; junction bases left unmatched: 7. Germline V gene sequence: CDR1 MNHEY, CDR2 SVGEGT. CDR3 region: CASRVAGRDIQYF. The CDR3 DNA, read in part, is TGTGCCAGCAGGGTCGCGGGGAGGGACATT.

This clone was counted many times. The DNA ends 3 residues before the CDR3 does, and the rest of the CDR3 is filled in from the germline J gene. The chain employs TRBV18 and TRBJ1-4; 12 bases line up with TRBD1. The trim removed 0 bases at V and 3 bases at J, leaving 2 bases unmatched. This CDR3 is 17 amino acids long. Germline CDR1 is KGHSH and CDR2 is LQKENI. The sequenced CDR3 bases are TGTGCCAGCTCACCACCGGGACAGGGGGCAGCTAATGAAAAA. Its protein is CASSPPGQGAANEK. In full, the CDR3 is CASSPPGQGAANEKLFF.

In regard to this clone: The read gets to within 3 residues of the CDR3 end, and the germline J gene fills in the rest. V usage is TRBV5-1 and J usage is TRBJ2-2; 10 bases fit TRBD1. This CDR3 spans 16 amino acids. Germline V lookup: CDR1 SGHRS, CDR2 YFSETQ. V dropped 4 bases and J dropped 2; count of bases not matched to a gene: 5. The CDR3 loop reads CASSGDRGGNTGELFF. CDR3 DNA (partial): TGCGCCAGCAGCGGGGACAGGGGAGGAAACACCGGGGAG.

Only a few counts were recorded for this clone. The read terminates 3 residues before the CDR3 end, so the remaining end is supplied by the germline J gene. The V and J genes are TRBV14 and TRBJ2-7, with TRBD1 as a possible D gene (6 bases). CDR1 SGHDN and CDR2 FVKESK come from the germline V gene. V lost 1 base, J lost 6 bases, and 19 bases lay in between. The CDR3 runs 16 residues. The CDR3 here is CASSQGRQVPVREQYF. CDR3 bases read: TGTGCCAGCAGCCAAGGTAGACAGGTGCCGGTTCGCGAG.

The sequenced part of the CDR3 DNA is TGTGCCTGGAGGACAGGGTTTATAGATGGC. It translates to CAWRTGFIDG. From start to end, the CDR3 is CAWRTGFIDGYTF. This rearrangement joins TRBV30 to TRBJ1-2; the match to TRBD1 covers 7 bases. Coverage ceases 3 residues before the CDR3 finishes, and the germline J gene fills in the end. The CDR3 has 13 amino acids. Per germline, CDR1 GTSNPN and CDR2 SVGIG (reference sequence). The J segment lost 6 bases and the V segment lost 3 bases, leaving 7 bases of the junction unmatched.

This clone was seen only a few times. The read is 3 residues too short to cover the CDR3 end, so that end is filled in from the germline J gene. This chain connects TRBV30 to TRBJ1-6, with TRBD1 matching over 9 bases. Trimming took 1 base from V and 12 from J; bases not matched to a gene: 4. This CDR3 has 13 residues. The V gene's germline CDR1 is GTSNPN and CDR2 SVGIG (reference sequence). The CDR3: CAWSAGTGQPLHF. CDR3 DNA (partial): TGTGCCTGGAGTGCGGGGACAGGGCAACCC.

With respect to this clone: The CDR3 end lies 3 residues beyond the end of the read and is filled in from the germline J gene. The V and J genes are TRBV7-2 and TRBJ1-4, with a weak D call TRBD1 (5 bases). This CDR3 is 15 amino acids long. Germline V gene data show CDR1 as SGHTA and CDR2 as FQGNSA. V lost 5 bases and J 5 bases, leaving 15 bases between the germline ends. CDR3 protein: CASSLFGTPNEKLFF. The sequenced part of the CDR3 DNA is TGTGCCAGCAGCCTGTTCGGGACTCCGAATGAAAAA.

Many counts were recorded for this clone. Read coverage stops 3 residues before the CDR3 terminus; the germline J gene supplies the remainder. The chain couples TRBV7-9 to TRBJ2-1, with D hard to call. Trimming shortened V by 8 bases and J by 5 bases, and 7 bases separated the two germline ends. CDR3 size: 11 residues. Germline CDR1 reads SEHNR; CDR2 reads FQNEAQ (reference sequence). The CDR3 here is CASGRDNEQFF. Partial CDR3 DNA: TGTGCCAGCGGAAGGGACAATGAG.

Comment on this clone: The sequenced fragment ends 3 residues before the CDR3 boundary, so the rest is inferred from the germline J gene. J is TRBJ2-3 and V is TRBV2; D is unresolved. Between the trimmed V and J ends, which lost 6 bases and 3 bases, there was a span of 10 bases. Germline lookup yields CDR1 SNHLY and CDR2 FYNNEI. This CDR3 has 13 residues. This chain's CDR3 is CASRAQKTDTQYF. Partial CDR3 DNA: TGTGCCAGCAGAGCACAGAAAACAGATACG.

On this clone: Read sequence stops 3 residues before the CDR3 end, and the germline J gene provides the missing end. This sequence joins TRBV19 and TRBJ1-6; D is ambiguous. The ends were cut back, 2 bases at V and 0 bases at J, with 8 bases in the middle. In germline, CDR1 is LNHDA, CDR2 SQIVND (reference sequence). The CDR3 has 16 amino acids. CDR3 DNA, as far as it was read: TGTGCCAGTAGTATAATCGCACACTCCTATAATTCACCC. It encodes CASSIIAHSYNSP. The full CDR3 reads CASSIIAHSYNSPLHF.

Remarks on this clone: The read ends 3 residues early relative to the CDR3; the germline J gene fills the gap. The rearrangement links TRBV19 to TRBJ2-6; a weak D match, TRBD1 (5 bases). Trimming shortened V by 7 bases and J by 0 bases, and 10 bases separated the two germline ends. The V gene's germline CDR1 is LNHDA and CDR2 SQIVND (reference sequence). The CDR3 is 15 amino acids. The DNA read from the CDR3 is TGTGCCAGTATGCCAGGGTTCTCTGGGGCCAACGTC. Amino acids: CASMPGFSGANV. The complete CDR3 reads CASMPGFSGANVLTF.

As concerns this clone: With the read ending 3 residues before the CDR3 end, the germline J gene is used to fill in that end. The V gene is TRBV30, the J gene TRBJ2-7; a possible D gene is TRBD1 (5 bases). Germline CDR1 is GTSNPN and CDR2 is SVGIG (reference sequence). Trimming took 5 bases from V and 3 from J, leaving 17 bases between them. The CDR3 is 14 residues long. This CDR3 reads CAWSPIEDSYEQYF. The sequenced part of the CDR3 DNA is TGTGCCTGGTCCCCGATCGAAGACAGCTACGAG.

This clone was counted between two and nine times. The DNA ends 3 residues before the CDR3 does, and the rest of the CDR3 is filled in from the germline J gene. V is TRBV7-9 and J is TRBJ1-2, with D unclear. The CDR3 length is 13 residues. Looked up from germline, CDR1 is SEHNR and CDR2 is FQNEAQ (reference sequence). V was cut by 3 bases and J by 4 bases, with 9 bases left in between. The CDR3 DNA, read in part, is TGTGCCAGCAGCTTGGGCAGGAGCTATGGC. This encodes CASSLGRSYG. The full CDR3 sequence reads CASSLGRSYGYTF. The complete variable domain, with remaining parts taken from reference TRBV7-9 and TRBJ1-2, reads DTGVSQNPRHKITKRGQNVTFRCDPISEHNRLYWYRQTLGQGPEFLTYFQNEAQLEKSRLLSDRFSAERPKGSFSTLEIQRTEQGDSAMYLCASSLGRSYGYTFGSGTRLTVV.

This clone was detected only a few times. The read is 3 residues too short to cover the CDR3 end, so that end is filled in from the germline J gene. This sequence joins TRBV19 and TRBJ2-6; D gene uncertain. The CDR3 is 13 residues long. V was clipped by 5 bases and J by 0 bases, with 2 bases between them. The germline CDR1 and CDR2 sequences are LNHDA and SQIVND (reference sequence). CDR3 loop: CASSHSGANVLTF. The sequenced CDR3 bases are TGTGCCAGTAGTCACTCTGGGGCCAACGTC.

Comment on this clone: Read coverage stops 3 residues before the CDR3 terminus; the germline J gene supplies the remainder. The gene calls are TRBV10-2 and TRBJ2-3; 10 bases are shared with TRBD2. The V gene end was trimmed by 5 bases and the J gene end by 2 bases; junction bases not matched to a gene: 4. The CDR3 spans 15 residues. Germline V gene data show CDR1 as WSHSY and CDR2 as SAAADI. The DNA read from the CDR3 is TGCGCCAGCAGTCGCCTAGCGGGGGACACAGATACG. This gives the protein CASSRLAGDTDT. In full, the CDR3 reads CASSRLAGDTDTQYF.

In regard to this clone: The read ends 3 residues shy of where the CDR3 ends; the end is completed using the germline J gene. V and J are TRBV6-1 and TRBJ1-1; 9 bases align to TRBD1. This CDR3 is 16 amino acids long. Germline V lookup: CDR1 MNHNS, CDR2 SASEGT. The CDR3 DNA, read in part, is TGTGCCAGCAGTGAACAGGGGACAGGGAGCAGCTCGAAA. Translated: CASSEQGTGSSSK. The full-length CDR3 reads as CASSEQGTGSSSKAFF.

On this clone itself: Read coverage stops 3 residues before the CDR3 terminus; the germline J gene supplies the remainder. This chain joins TRBV20-1 and TRBJ2-7; D unresolved. Trimming removed 5 bases at V and 2 bases at J, with 13 bases between. This CDR3 has 13 amino acids. Germline V gene lookup returns CDR1 DFQATT and CDR2 SNEGSKA (reference sequence). CDR3 loop: CSAFLPGAYEQYF. Partial CDR3 DNA: TGCAGTGCTTTTCTACCGGGTGCCTACGAG.

This clone was counted between two and nine times. The CDR3 goes on 3 residues after the read ends, and that part is filled in from the germline J gene. The chain recombines TRBV6-2 or TRBV6-3 with TRBJ1-2; D is ambiguous. Germline assignment: CDR1 MNHEY and CDR2 SVGEGT. This CDR3 spans 14 amino acids. V shed 4 bases and J shed 6 bases, with 15 bases lying between them. The CDR3 sequence: CASSLPQTKDGYTF. Partial CDR3 DNA: TGTGCCAGCAGTTTGCCCCAAACGAAGGATGGC.

About this clone itself: The DNA ends 3 residues before the CDR3 does, and the rest of the CDR3 is filled in from the germline J gene. The rearrangement uses TRBV30 and TRBJ2-5, with a tentative D call TRBD2 (5 bases). V lost 2 bases and J lost 5, with 12 bases in between. The CDR3 is 13 amino acids. Per germline, CDR1 GTSNPN and CDR2 SVGIG (reference sequence). The sequenced CDR3 bases are TGTGCCTGGAGTTGGACTTTGCGGGAGACC. Its translation: CAWSWTLRET. The whole CDR3 sequence reads CAWSWTLRETQYF.

This clone came up many times. The read finishes 3 residues shy of the CDR3 end, and the germline J gene is used to complete it. The chain couples TRBV7-6 to TRBJ2-1; D gene uncertain. The CDR3 consists of 12 residues. Per germline, CDR1 SGHVS and CDR2 FNYEAQ. The V end was cut by 4 bases, the J end by 6 bases, with 7 bases between. The sequenced part of the CDR3 DNA is TGTGCCAGCAGCTCTTCGGTCAATGAG. Translation gives CASSSSVNE. The full CDR3 is CASSSSVNEQFF.

There are a few counts of this clone. Read coverage stops 3 residues before the CDR3 terminus; the germline J gene supplies the remainder. The rearrangement uses TRBV7-3 and TRBJ2-7, with D hard to call. In germline, CDR1 is SGHTA, CDR2 FQGTGA. There are 14 residues in the CDR3. The V and J ends lost 5 bases and 5 bases respectively, with 16 bases between them. The covered CDR3 bases are TGTGCCAGCAGCCCCAGCGAGGAGTGTGACGAG. Residues: CASSPSEECDE. The full-length CDR3 reads as CASSPSEECDEQYF.

A few counts support this clone. The read ends 3 residues early relative to the CDR3; the germline J gene fills the gap. The chain recombines TRBV30 with TRBJ1-3; no clear D gene. Germline CDR1 and CDR2: GTSNPN and SVGIG (reference sequence). Trimming pared 0 bases from V and 3 bases from J, leaving 6 bases between. The CDR3 loop spans 13 amino acids. Partial CDR3 DNA: TGTGCCTGGAGTGTAAGCGGTGGAAACACC. As protein: CAWSVSGGNT. The entire CDR3 protein is CAWSVSGGNTIYF.

Turning to this clone: The missing CDR3 end, 3 residues past where the read stops, is filled in from the germline J gene. V gene TRBV7-8 combines with J gene TRBJ2-1; D might be TRBD2 (6 bases). Between the trimmed V and J ends, which lost 4 bases and 8 bases, there was a span of 15 bases. The CDR3 spans 14 residues. CDR1 and CDR2 (germline): SGHVS, FQNEAQ. The CDR3 protein is CASSSPGLPYEQFF. The CDR3 bases that were read are TGTGCCAGCAGCTCACCGGGACTCCCTTATGAG.

Of note for this clone: The read is 3 residues too short to cover the CDR3 end, so that end is filled in from the germline J gene. The chain couples TRBV7-2 to TRBJ1-5; D unresolved. Trimming left V 5 bases short and J 5 bases short, with 10 bases between. Germline V gene lookup returns CDR1 SGHTA and CDR2 FQGNSA. The CDR3 loop spans 13 amino acids. The CDR3 bases that were read are TGTGCCAGCAGCCCCTCGGGTGATCAGCCC. It translates to CASSPSGDQP. The CDR3 in full is CASSPSGDQPQHF.

In the case of this clone: At one of its ends the junction is not consistent with the germline gene, which may arise from a read error. The CDR3 is cut off 3 residues early in the read; its end comes from the germline J gene. The chain uses TRBV6-1 and TRBJ2-1; 7 bases align to TRBD2. Germline V gene lookup returns CDR1 MNHNS and CDR2 SASEGT. CDR3 length: 16 amino acids. CDR3 DNA, as far as it was read: TGTGCCAGTAGTGAGGAGGTGCGCGGGGGTCGGAATGAG. This translates into CASSEEVRGGRNE. The whole CDR3 region reads CASSEEVRGGRNEQFF.

This clone was seen at least ten times. The read halts 3 residues ahead of the CDR3 end, with the missing end drawn from the germline J gene. This chain connects TRBV5-1 to TRBJ1-1; 9 bases align to TRBD1. This CDR3 is built from 15 residues. Germline V gene data show CDR1 as SGHRS and CDR2 as YFSETQ. V lost 4 bases and J lost 4; bases outside the gene matches: 8. The CDR3 is CASSLAQGARTEAFF. The part of the CDR3 DNA that was read is TGCGCCAGCAGCCTAGCACAGGGGGCGCGCACTGAA.

This clone was observed a few times. The missing CDR3 end, 3 residues past where the read stops, is filled in from the germline J gene. The rearrangement uses TRBV18 and TRBJ1-5; D is ambiguous. The CDR3 contains 13 residues. Germline V lookup: CDR1 KGHSH, CDR2 LQKENI. With 1 base removed from V and 5 bases from J, the gap between germline ends came to 6 bases. Incomplete CDR3 DNA: TGTGCCAGCTCACCACATAAGGATCAGCCC. Amino acid sequence: CASSPHKDQP. The full CDR3 protein is CASSPHKDQPQHF.

This clone was found many times. The sequence runs out 3 residues before the end of the CDR3; the remainder is reconstructed from the germline J gene. The chain carries TRBV30 and TRBJ1-1; perhaps TRBD1 as D (6 bases). Germline lookup yields CDR1 GTSNPN and CDR2 SVGIG (reference sequence). The CDR3 runs to 13 residues. The CDR3 reads CAWSAGAFSRAFF. The part of the CDR3 DNA that was read is TGTGCCTGGAGTGCAGGGGCTTTTTCCAGA.

This clone appeared a few times. The CDR3 end is not reached by the read, which stops 3 residues before it; the germline J gene fills it in. This chain links TRBV7-9 with TRBJ1-1; the D gene is possibly TRBD1 (6 bases). Deletions cut 7 bases from V and 7 bases from J, with 13 bases between. Germline V CDR1 and CDR2: SEHNR, FQNEAQ (reference sequence). The CDR3 sequence is 12 residues long. Partial CDR3 DNA: TGTGCCAGCATAAGCCCGACAGGTGAA. It encodes CASISPTGE. The whole CDR3 protein is CASISPTGEAFF.

This clone came up a few times. The read ends 3 residues shy of where the CDR3 ends; the end is completed using the germline J gene. V gene TRBV20-1 combines with J gene TRBJ2-5, with 7 bases aligning to TRBD1. CDR3 size: 12 residues. The V gene's germline CDR1 is DFQATT and CDR2 SNEGSKA (reference sequence). Trimming removed 6 bases from V and 4 bases from J; junction bases left unmatched: 5. The CDR3 spells CSAGGQRETQYF. Partial CDR3 DNA: TGCAGTGCAGGGGGACAGAGAGAGACC.

This clone was observed a few times. CDR3: CASRLRGGLQETQYF. The covered CDR3 bases are TGTGCCAGCCGACTACGGGGGGGCCTCCAAGAGACC. The V call is TRBV5-6, the J call TRBJ2-5; 8 nucleotides align to TRBD2. Read sequence stops 3 residues before the CDR3 end, and the germline J gene provides the missing end. The CDR3 is 15 residues long. Trimming at V came to 7 bases and at J to 1 base, leaving 9 bases not matched to a gene. Germline loops: CDR1 SGHDT, CDR2 YYEEEE.